This TCR beta chain was sequenced during a study of cytomegalovirus exposure and HLA in healthy donors. It was with 60 Vbeta and 13 Jbeta primers that the PCR ran. Some clones are missing from TCRdb's copy, which holds only in-frame ones; the method was immunoSEQ multiplex PCR. The data show around 140,000 clones, with 77% seen just once and around 4% held by the top ten. V was pared by 0 bases and J by 3 bases, with 3 bases of the junction left unmatched. The germline CDR1 and CDR2 sequences are SGHRS and YFSETQ. This CDR3 region has 16 residues. As regards this clone: Antigen specificity is unknown.

Points from the study as a whole: Earlier findings revealed that most TCR beta V segments proved productive either about 87% or about 30% of the time.

This TCR derives from a male donor in good health and CMV-seropositive. The chain combines TRBV5-1 with TRBJ2-1; 10 nucleotides match TRBD2. Material for sequencing was PBMCs. The CDR3 protein is CASSLAPSGSYNEQFF. CDR3 DNA: TGCGCCAGCAGCTTGGCCCCTAGCGGGAGCTACAATGAGCAGTTCTTC.